This T cell receptor (beta chain) was retrieved from a study of glioma-infiltrating T cells after dendritic cell vaccination. Study as a whole: At biweekly intervals, patients got three intradermal dendritic cell vaccine injections.

The immunoSEQ assay amplified TCRB CDR3 from up to roughly 2 ug DNA. The data were produced by immunoSEQ multiplex PCR, yet TCRdb's version contains in-frame clones alone and is incomplete. In the table there are fewer than 50,000 clones, approximately 83% of which are singletons. Broader study findings: Complete blood and tumor specimen sets were limited to few patients.

Concerning this clone itself: Its antigen is currently unknown.

The CDR3 is 15 amino acids. Germline V gene sequence: CDR1 SGDLS, CDR2 YYNGEE. Trimming took 2 bases from V and 3 from J; bases not matched to a gene: 4. The clonotype originates from a human donor with glioblastoma. This chain links TRBV9 with TRBJ2-7; 11 bases align to TRBD2. Sequenced here: blood, sampled before dendritic cell vaccination. CDR3 amino acids: CASSVGTSGNYEQYF. Written as DNA, the CDR3 is TGTGCCAGCAGCGTGGGGACTAGCGGAAACTACGAGCAGTACTTC. Based on the CDR3 plus reference TRBV9 and TRBJ2-7, the full variable domain is DSGVTQTPKHLITATGQRVTLRCSPRSGDLSVYWYQQSLDQGLQFLIQYYNGEERAKGNILERFSAQQFPDLHSELNLSSLELGDSALYFCASSVGTSGNYEQYFGPGTRLTVT.